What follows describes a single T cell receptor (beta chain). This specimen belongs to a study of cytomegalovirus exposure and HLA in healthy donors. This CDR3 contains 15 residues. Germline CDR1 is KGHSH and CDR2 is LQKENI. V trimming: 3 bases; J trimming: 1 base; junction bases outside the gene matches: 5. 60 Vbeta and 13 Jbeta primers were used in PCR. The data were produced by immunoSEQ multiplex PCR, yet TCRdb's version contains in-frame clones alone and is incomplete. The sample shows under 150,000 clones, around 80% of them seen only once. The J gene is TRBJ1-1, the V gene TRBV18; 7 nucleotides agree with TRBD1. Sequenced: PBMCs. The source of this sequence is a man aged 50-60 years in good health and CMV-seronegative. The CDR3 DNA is TGTGCCAGCTCACCTAGGGACAGTGGGAACACTGAAGCTTTCTTT. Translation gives CASSPRDSGNTEAFF.